This T cell receptor beta chain is drawn from a study of CD8+CD57+ T cells in acquired aplastic anemia. Genomic DNA, the template, was used for profiling of the TCR beta VDJ and CDR3. TCRdb passed the reads through MiXCR, listing each CDR3 protein once. The sample gives 150,000 to 200,000 distinct CDR3 sequences, roughly 43% of which show up once; about 1% is in the top ten. Patients chosen for sequencing had CD8+CD57+ cells that had expanded, as shown by flow cytometry. The CDR3 length is 13 residues. Per germline, CDR1 DFQATT and CDR2 SNEGSKA (reference sequence). After removal of 1 base from V and 6 bases from J, the junction contained 0 bases not matched to a gene.

Material for sequencing was sorted CD4+, CD8+, or CD8+CD57+ T cells (not recorded which) from PBMCs. The chain joins TRBV20-1 to TRBJ1-6, with 7 bases aligning to TRBD1. The sequence was obtained from a human donor with aplastic anemia. DNA of the CDR3: TGCAGTGCTAGAGCAGGGGGTAATTCACCCCTCCACTTT. Translated, it gives CSARAGGNSPLHF.